Shown below are 22 T cell receptor beta chains from a single sample sequenced in a study of CD8 T cells in ankylosing spondylitis. Their cognate antigens are unknown. Study-level findings and limits: In ankylosing spondylitis blood, a motif of roughly eight highly homologous TCR beta variants appeared characteristic.

TCRdb reprocessed the 5' RACE reads via MiXCR and lists one record per CDR3 protein. Among roughly 490,000 distinct CDR3 sequences listed, under 5.5% were seen once. Sequencing used blood, either unsorted or a sorted T cell fraction (not recorded which). The receptors come from a male donor with ankylosing spondylitis.

This clonotype was seen at least ten times. The chain carries TRBV6-1 and TRBJ1-2; perhaps TRBD1 as D (5 bases). This CDR3 region has 15 residues. Per germline, CDR1 MNHNS and CDR2 SASEGT. With 6 bases removed from V and 6 bases from J, the gap between germline ends came to 20 bases. CDR3 residues: CASRTTSYGTDGYTF. The CDR3 DNA reads as TGTGCCAGCAGAACTACAAGTTACGGGACGGATGGCTACACCTTC.

The table lists this clonotype with many counts. The rearrangement joins TRBV5-1 to TRBJ1-6; the match to TRBD1 covers 7 bases. Unmatched junction bases numbered 7, after V lost 3 bases and J lost 1 base. The CDR3 spans 17 residues. Germline-derived CDR1 and CDR2 are SGHRS and YFSETQ. The CDR3 nucleotides read TGCGCCAGCAGCTCCGGACAGGTAGTGTCCTATAATTCACCCCTCCACTTT. It specifies CASSSGQVVSYNSPLHF.

CDR3 sequence reads: CTVRSRRYYEQYF. As DNA, the CDR3 is TGCACTGTTAGATCCCGTAGGTACTACGAGCAGTACTTC. This chain links TRBV20-1 with TRBJ2-7; D is uncertain. The germline V gene encodes CDR1 DFQATT and CDR2 SNEGSKA (reference sequence). This CDR3 comprises 13 residues.

This clonotype has more than one count but fewer than ten. The chain couples TRBV5-1 to TRBJ2-7, with 8 bases lining up with TRBD1. CDR1 and CDR2 from the germline V gene are SGHRS and YFSETQ. This CDR3 is built from 15 residues. V lost 4 bases and J lost 2; bases outside the gene matches: 8. CDR3 sequence (DNA): TGCGCCAGCAGCCAGGGGGCCGGGGACGCCTACGAGCAGTACTTC. Amino acids: CASSQGAGDAYEQYF.

This clonotype showed up many times. The V call is TRBV12-3 or TRBV12-4, the J call TRBJ1-2; tentative D call: TRBD1 (5 bases). V was cut by 3 bases and J by 4 bases, with 9 bases left in between. CDR3 length equals 13 residues. Here the CDR3 reads CASSFGGIYGYTF. Written as DNA, the CDR3 is TGTGCCAGCAGTTTTGGGGGGATCTATGGCTACACCTTC.

This clonotype was recorded many times. DNA for the CDR3: TGTGCCAGCAGTTTTTCGGGTAAGACCCCCAATGAGCAGTTCTTC. It is translated as CASSFSGKTPNEQFF. The rearrangement joins TRBV12-3 or TRBV12-4 to TRBJ2-1; D is uncertain. The V end lost 3 bases, the J end lost 6 bases, and 15 bases lay between the germline ends. There are 15 residues in the CDR3.

This clonotype has a count of ten or more. The CDR3 here is CATSDWPGADRLSTDTQYF. Here the CDR3 DNA reads TGTGCCACCAGTGATTGGCCGGGGGCTGACCGGCTTAGCACAGATACGCAGTATTTT. The rearrangement links TRBV24-1 to TRBJ2-3; D possibly uses TRBD1 or TRBD2 (6 bases each). Germline loops: CDR1 KGHDR, CDR2 SFDVKD. This CDR3 spans 19 amino acids. V was cut by 2 bases and J by 0 bases, with 20 bases left in between.

This clonotype appeared many times. The chain carries TRBV4-3 and TRBJ1-3; no definite D call. Germline V CDR1 and CDR2: LGHNA, YSLEER. The V and J ends lost 0 bases and 3 bases respectively, with 9 bases between them. This CDR3 region has 15 residues. The CDR3, as DNA: TGCGCCAGCAGCCAAGATGCGCGGGGTGGAAACACCATATATTTT. Amino acid sequence: CASSQDARGGNTIYF.

This clonotype has a count of ten or more. This rearrangement joins TRBV7-8 to TRBJ2-7; 8 nucleotides align to TRBD1. The CDR3 contains 13 residues. Germline loops: CDR1 SGHVS, CDR2 FQNEAQ. The V gene end was trimmed by 5 bases and the J gene end by 7 bases; junction bases not matched to a gene: 7. The CDR3 region is CASSLQGGGEQYF. In nucleotides, the CDR3 is TGTGCCAGCAGCCTACAGGGGGGCGGAGAGCAGTACTTC.

This clonotype was found many times. This chain links TRBV4-2 with TRBJ2-3; D tentatively reads TRBD1 or TRBD2 (5 bases each). V lost 0 bases to trimming and J lost 2 bases, with 15 bases between them. CDR1 is LGHNA and CDR2 is YNFKEQ in the germline V gene. The CDR3 is 17 amino acids. This CDR3 reads CASSQDWAGSFTDTQYF. In nucleotides, the CDR3 is TGTGCCAGCAGCCAAGATTGGGCAGGGAGCTTCACAGATACGCAGTATTTT.

This clonotype was detected many times. The chain carries TRBV7-3 and TRBJ2-7, with TRBD1 as a possible D gene (6 bases). Germline V gene lookup returns CDR1 SGHTA and CDR2 FQGTGA. With 1 base removed from V and 2 bases from J, the gap between germline ends came to 9 bases. The CDR3 is 14 amino acids. CDR3 region: CASSLRGGAYEQYF. The CDR3 DNA follows: TGTGCCAGCAGCTTAAGAGGGGGAGCCTACGAGCAGTACTTC. Using reference TRBV7-3 and TRBJ2-7 for the parts outside the CDR3, the full variable domain is GAGVSQTPSNKVTEKGKYVELRCDPISGHTALYWYRQSLGQGPEFLIYFQGTGAADDSGLPNDRFFAVRPEGSVSTLKIQRTERGDSAVYLCASSLRGGAYEQYFGPGTRLTVT.

This clonotype was counted between two and nine times. The V and J genes are TRBV9 and TRBJ2-4; 9 nucleotides line up with TRBD1. Losses at the gene ends were 5 bases for V and 3 bases for J; bases not matched to a gene: 6. Germline CDR1 is SGDLS and CDR2 is YYNGEE. The CDR3 length is 15 residues. The CDR3: CASSSRDRVKNIQYF. As DNA, the CDR3 is TGTGCCAGCAGTTCCAGGGACAGGGTCAAAAACATTCAGTACTTC.

This clonotype appeared many times. The V and J genes are TRBV11-2 and TRBJ2-1; D unclear. The CDR3 is made up of 14 amino acids. The V end lost 5 bases, the J end lost 8 bases, and 16 bases lay between the germline ends. Germline lookup yields CDR1 SGHAT and CDR2 FQNNGV. CDR3 nucleotide sequence: TGTGCCAGCAGCATAAGGGATAGCTGGGATGAGCAGTTCTTC. This gives the protein CASSIRDSWDEQFF.

This chain links TRBV4-3 with TRBJ1-1; 10 nucleotides align to TRBD1. In germline, CDR1 is LGHNA, CDR2 YSLEER. V lost 0 bases, J lost 1 base, and 8 bases stayed unmatched. CDR3 size: 18 residues. The CDR3 here is CASSQDPTGGPWNTEAFF. The CDR3 nucleotides are TGCGCCAGCAGCCAAGATCCGACAGGGGGCCCATGGAACACTGAAGCTTTCTTT.

This clonotype showed up many times. V and J are TRBV29-1 and TRBJ2-2; D remains ambiguous. CDR3 length equals 13 residues. Germline loops: CDR1 SQVTM, CDR2 ANQGSEA. With 2 bases removed from V and 2 bases from J, the gap between germline ends came to 6 bases. The CDR3 loop is CSVEQRNTGELFF. CDR3 sequence (DNA): TGCAGCGTTGAACAGAGAAACACCGGGGAGCTGTTTTTT.

The genes are TRBV20-1 and TRBJ2-3; TRBD2 matches at 12 bases. The CDR3 is 16 residues long. Trimming cost V 0 bases and J 6 bases; bases outside gene matches: 7. CDR1 and CDR2 (germline): DFQATT, SNEGSKA (reference sequence). In DNA, the CDR3 is TGCAGTGCTAGAGATTCGGCCGGGACTAGCGGGGATACGCAGTATTTT. Translation gives CSARDSAGTSGDTQYF.

This clonotype was detected many times. This rearrangement joins TRBV12-3 or TRBV12-4 to TRBJ1-2; the D is unclear. The CDR3 spans 14 residues. Trimming pared 6 bases from V and 5 bases from J, leaving 16 bases between. Written as DNA, the CDR3 is TGTGCCAGCAGGAGGACCGACCCTGGGTATGGCTACACCTTC. This sequence encodes CASRRTDPGYGYTF.

This clonotype has a count of ten or more. The chain uses TRBV6-5 and TRBJ1-1, with 8 nucleotides matching TRBD1. Germline lookup yields CDR1 MNHEY and CDR2 SVGAGI. J lost 7 bases, V lost 4 bases, and 5 bases had no gene match. This CDR3 is built from 13 residues. CDR3 residues: CASSSQGADEAFF. In nucleotides, the CDR3 is TGTGCCAGCAGTTCCCAGGGGGCTGATGAAGCTTTCTTT.

The sample holds many counts of this clonotype. V usage is TRBV20-1 and J usage is TRBJ2-5; tentatively, D is TRBD1 (6 bases). The CDR3 is 14 amino acids. Trimming removed 3 bases at V and 4 bases at J, with 15 bases between. From germline, CDR1 is DFQATT and CDR2 SNEGSKA (reference sequence). The CDR3 reads CSARFLQGGETQYF. CDR3 DNA sequence: TGCAGTGCTAGGTTTTTACAGGGTGGAGAGACCCAGTACTTC.

This clonotype was seen many times. The rearrangement joins TRBV11-2 to TRBJ2-5; D is uncertain. Per germline, CDR1 SGHAT and CDR2 FQNNGV. The ends were cut back, 4 bases at V and 2 bases at J, with 11 bases in the middle. The CDR3 contains 14 residues. In DNA, the CDR3 is TGTGCCAGCAGCTCCTGGCCAGAACAAGAGACCCAGTACTTC. Protein product: CASSSWPEQETQYF.

This clonotype was picked up many times. The chain uses TRBV6-5 and TRBJ1-5; TRBD1 is a possible D gene (5 bases). Germline V CDR1 and CDR2: MNHEY, SVGAGI. V lost 0 bases and J lost 9, with 12 bases in between. The CDR3 has 14 amino acids. CDR3 sequence: CASSYSNRLPPQHF. For the CDR3, the DNA is TGTGCCAGCAGTTACTCGAACAGGCTCCCGCCCCAGCATTTT.

The rearrangement links TRBV19 to TRBJ2-7, with D tentatively TRBD2 (7 bases). The germline V gene has CDR1 LNHDA and CDR2 SQIVND (reference sequence). The CDR3 length is 13 residues. Trimming left V 6 bases short and J 0 bases short, with 9 bases between. The CDR3 region is CASRGGLSYEQYF. CDR3 nucleotide sequence: TGTGCCAGTAGGGGGGGGCTCTCCTACGAGCAGTACTTC.